A selection of T cell receptor beta chains follows, all from one sample in a study of long-term antiretroviral therapy in people with HIV. Some clones are missing from TCRdb's copy, which holds only in-frame ones; the method was immunoSEQ multiplex PCR. The profile shows tens of thousands of clones, 90% to 95% of them singletons. This material consisted of unsorted PBMCs, taken just over 7.2 years after starting antiretroviral therapy. These receptors all come from a man aged 50-60 years with HIV. Both conserved end residues are part of each CDR3. The order of the fields is CDR3 length, V gene, D gene, J gene, clone size, CDR3 DNA, CDR3 protein. D genes are given only for firm matches. Clone size, where shown, is once, few, many, or a class for clones that have expanded.

14	TRBV4-3	TRBD1	TRBJ2-7	.	TGCGCCAGCAGCCAAGAGACAGGGCCGGCCGAGCAGTACTTC	CASSQETGPAEQYF
15	TRBV25-1	TRBD1	TRBJ2-6	.	TGTGCCAGCCGGGGACAGGACTCTGGGGCCAACGTCCTGACTTTC	CASRGQDSGANVLTF
15	TRBV19	.	TRBJ1-5	.	TGTGCCAGTAGTATAGATACGACAAGCAATCAGCCCCAGCATTTT	CASSIDTTSNQPQHF
15	TRBV7-2	TRBD2	TRBJ2-7	once	TGTGCCAGCAGCTTCCAGGGAGCGGGGTCCTACGAGCAGTACTTC	CASSFQGAGSYEQYF
14	TRBV5-8	.	TRBJ2-4	.	TGTGCCAGCAGCTTGACAGGGAGTCGGAACATTCAGTACTTC	CASSLTGSRNIQYF
14	TRBV2	.	TRBJ2-4	.	TGTGCCAGCAGCGCGGGACAAGCCAAAAACATTCAGTACTTC	CASSAGQAKNIQYF
16	TRBV5-1	TRBD1	TRBJ1-1	.	TGCGCCAGCAGCACGGGAGAACAGGGGGGTAACACTGAAGCTTTCTTT	CASSTGEQGGNTEAFF
15	TRBV7-2	.	TRBJ1-4	.	TGTGCCAGCAGCTTAAGTTCCGGGACAAATGAAAAACTGTTTTTT	CASSLSSGTNEKLFF
13	TRBV19	TRBD1	TRBJ2-1	.	TGTGCCAGTAGTCTCGGGACAGATAATGAGCAGTTCTTC	CASSLGTDNEQFF
15	TRBV5-6	.	TRBJ2-7	once	TGTGCCAGCAGCTTGCGCCAGGTCCTCTCCTACGAGCAGTACTTC	CASSLRQVLSYEQYF
19	TRBV13	.	TRBJ2-6	.	TGTGCCAGCAGCCGAAAGGTTGGGGACCGCGGCTCTGGGGCCAACGTCCTGACTTTC	CASSRKVGDRGSGANVLTF
12	TRBV7-9	.	TRBJ2-4	.	TGTGCCAGCAGCTTAAAGGGGGACATTCAGTACTTC	CASSLKGDIQYF
14	TRBV2	.	TRBJ1-6	.	TGTGCCAGCAGTGGCCGGGGAGAAAGTTCACCCCTCCACTTT	CASSGRGESSPLHF
14	TRBV6-5	.	TRBJ2-3	.	TGTGCCAGCAGAAGAGGGGGGGACACAGATACGCAGTATTTT	CASRRGGDTDTQYF
14	TRBV7-3	.	TRBJ1-6	.	TGTGCCAGCAGCCAAGAGGGACGTTATTCACCCCTCCACTTT	CASSQEGRYSPLHF
15	TRBV2	.	TRBJ1-1	.	TGTGCCAGCAGTGAAGACGGGGGCAAATTCACTGAAGCTTTCTTT	CASSEDGGKFTEAFF
13	TRBV6-5	.	TRBJ2-7	once	TGTGCCAGCAGTACCGACTATAGCTACGAGCAGTACTTC	CASSTDYSYEQYF
15	TRBV21-1	.	TRBJ1-5	.	TGTGCCAGCAGGACAGGGTCGAAGAGCAATCAGCCCCAGCATTTT	CASRTGSKSNQPQHF
16	TRBV6-1	TRBD2	TRBJ2-3	.	TGTGCCAGCAGTGAAGCCGGGACTAGTGGTACAGATACGCAGTATTTT	CASSEAGTSGTDTQYF
13	TRBV7-3	TRBD1	TRBJ1-2	few	TGTGCCAGCAGCTTAACAGGACAGGATGGCTACACCTTC	CASSLTGQDGYTF
14	TRBV9	TRBD1	TRBJ1-1	.	TGTGCCAGCAGCTTCCGGGACAGGGGAACTGAAGCTTTCTTT	CASSFRDRGTEAFF
15	TRBV4-3	.	TRBJ1-5	.	TGCGCCAGCAGCCAAGATGGGGTTAGCAATCAGCCCCAGCATTTT	CASSQDGVSNQPQHF